Below are 10 T cell receptor beta chains sequenced from a single sample in a study of cytomegalovirus exposure and HLA in healthy donors. The PCR had 60 Vbeta and 13 Jbeta primers. The protocol was immunoSEQ multiplex PCR, while the TCRdb copy is restricted to in-frame clones and leaves out a portion. The sample includes approximately 150,000 clones, about 77% of them seen just once. The sample was PBMCs. These receptor sequences come from a man younger than 35 in good health and CMV-seropositive.

This chain uses TRBV30 with TRBJ2-3, with 7 bases fitting TRBD1. CDR3 length: 14 residues. J lost 2 bases, V lost 2 bases, and 4 bases had no gene match. Germline CDR1 and CDR2: GTSNPN and SVGIG (reference sequence). CDR3 sequence reads: CAWSPGQFTDTQYF. CDR3 nucleotides: TGTGCCTGGAGTCCGGGACAGTTCACAGATACGCAGTATTTT. Complete variable domain (other parts from reference TRBV30 and TRBJ2-3): SQTIHQWPATLVQPVGSPLSLECTVEGTSNPNLYWYRQAAGRGLQLLFYSVGIGQISSEVPQNLSASRPQDRQFILSSKKLLLSDSGFYLCAWSPGQFTDTQYFGPGTRLTVL.

The gene calls are TRBV5-5 and TRBJ2-5; weak D call: TRBD2 (5 bases). This CDR3 spans 14 amino acids. Trimming took 4 bases from V and 5 from J, leaving 15 bases between them. CDR1 is SGHKS and CDR2 is YYEKEE in the germline V gene (reference sequence). CDR3 sequence reads: CASSQSGSLETQYF. The CDR3 coding sequence is TGTGCCAGCAGCCAGAGTGGGAGTTTGGAGACCCAGTACTTC.

The chain recombines TRBV29-1 with TRBJ2-5; 9 bases line up with TRBD1. The assigned J gene may be wrong: the sequence end matches TRBJ2-7 better. The CDR3 loop spans 15 amino acids. Germline V gene lookup returns CDR1 SQVTM and CDR2 ANQGSEA. The DNA for the CDR3 is TGCAGCGTTGAAAAAACGGGACAGGGCTCCTACGAGCAGTACTTC. It translates to CSVEKTGQGSYEQYF.

This clone was observed a few times. The chain recombines TRBV30 with TRBJ1-1; TRBD1 matches at 8 bases. CDR3 length: 12 residues. The V and J ends lost 5 bases and 6 bases, in that order; junction bases with no gene match: 5. Germline V gene lookup returns CDR1 GTSNPN and CDR2 SVGIG (reference sequence). CDR3 coding DNA: TGTGCCTGGGACCCGACAGGGGCTGAAGCTTTCTTT. It translates to CAWDPTGAEAFF. The complete variable domain, with remaining parts taken from reference TRBV30 and TRBJ1-1, reads SQTIHQWPATLVQPVGSPLSLECTVEGTSNPNLYWYRQAAGRGLQLLFYSVGIGQISSEVPQNLSASRPQDRQFILSSKKLLLSDSGFYLCAWDPTGAEAFFGQGTRLTVV.

V gene TRBV6-1 combines with J gene TRBJ1-5, with D possibly matching TRBD1 (6 bases). The length of the CDR3 is 14 residues. CDR1 MNHNS and CDR2 SASEGT come from the germline V gene. With 6 bases removed from V and 7 bases from J, the gap between germline ends came to 16 bases. The CDR3 reads CASRWSGALQPQHF. The CDR3 coding sequence is TGTGCCAGCAGGTGGTCAGGGGCCTTACAGCCCCAGCATTTT.

The genes are TRBV27 and TRBJ1-1; no reliable D call. Looked up from germline, CDR1 is MNHEY and CDR2 is SMNVEV (reference sequence). V gave up 2 bases and J gave up 1 base, with 5 bases separating them. This CDR3 is built from 13 residues. The chain's CDR3 is CASSLEENTEAFF. CDR3 DNA sequence: TGTGCCAGCAGTTTAGAGGAGAACACTGAAGCTTTCTTT.

J is TRBJ1-2 and V is TRBV4-1; the D gene is possibly TRBD1 (6 bases). CDR1 is MGHRA and CDR2 is YSYEKL in the germline V gene. The V end was cut by 2 bases, the J end by 2 bases, with 18 bases between. The CDR3 length is 17 residues. The CDR3 sequence is CASSQSGIGQGNYGYTF. CDR3 nucleotide sequence: TGCGCCAGCAGCCAAAGCGGAATTGGGCAGGGGAACTATGGCTACACCTTC.

V and J are TRBV15 and TRBJ1-1, with 10 bases matching TRBD1. CDR3 length: 16 residues. The V gene's germline CDR1 is LNHNV and CDR2 YYDKDF (reference sequence). Unmatched junction bases numbered 7, after V lost 6 bases and J lost 0 bases. CDR3 in DNA: TGTGCCACCAGACCGACAGGGGGCGAAATGAACACTGAAGCTTTCTTT. Amino acids: CATRPTGGEMNTEAFF.

The chain recombines TRBV4-3 with TRBJ2-3; the D gene is possibly TRBD1 (6 bases). The CDR3 is 14 amino acids. Germline values: CDR1 LGHNA, CDR2 YSLEER. The V end was cut by 5 bases, the J end by 2 bases, with 11 bases between. CDR3 in DNA: TGCGCCAGCAGCTCTACAGGGCTCACAGATACGCAGTATTTT. It specifies CASSSTGLTDTQYF.

This clone has only one observation. The chain joins TRBV6-6 to TRBJ1-1; D unclear. V was shortened by 5 bases and J by 4 bases, with 11 bases between the two germline ends. Germline assignment: CDR1 MNHNY and CDR2 SVGAGI (reference sequence). The CDR3 spans 13 residues. The CDR3 nucleotides are TGTGCCAGCAGTCTCGGTTCGGGCACTGAAGCTTTCTTT. The encoded protein is CASSLGSGTEAFF.